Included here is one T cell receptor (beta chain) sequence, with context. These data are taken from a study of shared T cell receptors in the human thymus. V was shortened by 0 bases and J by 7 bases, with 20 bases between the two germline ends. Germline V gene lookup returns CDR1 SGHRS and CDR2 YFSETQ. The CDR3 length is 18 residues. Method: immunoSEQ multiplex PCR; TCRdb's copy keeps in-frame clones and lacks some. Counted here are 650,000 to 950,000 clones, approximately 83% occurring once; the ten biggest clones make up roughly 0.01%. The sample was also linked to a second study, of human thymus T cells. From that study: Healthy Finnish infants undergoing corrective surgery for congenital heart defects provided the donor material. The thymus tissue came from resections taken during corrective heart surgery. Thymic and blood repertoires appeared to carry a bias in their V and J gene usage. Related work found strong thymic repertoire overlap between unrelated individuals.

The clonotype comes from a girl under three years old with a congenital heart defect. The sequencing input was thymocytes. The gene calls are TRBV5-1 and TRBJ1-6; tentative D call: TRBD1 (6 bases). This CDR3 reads CASSLAELKGRGNSPLHF. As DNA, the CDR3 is TGCGCCAGCAGCTTGGCCGAGTTAAAAGGCAGGGGCAATTCACCCCTCCACTTT.